This paragraph covers one TCR beta chain sequence. The data are from a study of T cell changes during pregnancy in multiple sclerosis. Only in-frame clones appear in the TCRdb table, and some are missing; sequencing was by immunoSEQ multiplex PCR. This table holds some 40,000 clones, nearly 90% found once. Germline-derived CDR1 and CDR2 are MGHRA and YSYEKL. The CDR3 is 15 residues long. The junction had 5 bases not matched to a gene; V was cut back by 1 base and J by 2 bases. The sequence derives from a female donor with multiple sclerosis, enrolled in a pregnancy study. The chain carries TRBV4-1 and TRBJ2-7, with 7 nucleotides matching TRBD2. Sequences were derived from CD8+ T cells from peripheral blood mononuclear cells, sampled in the first trimester of pregnancy. The CDR3 bases are TGCGCCAGCAGCCAAGGGCTAGCGGCTACCTACGAGCAGTACTTC. Amino acids: CASSQGLAATYEQYF.